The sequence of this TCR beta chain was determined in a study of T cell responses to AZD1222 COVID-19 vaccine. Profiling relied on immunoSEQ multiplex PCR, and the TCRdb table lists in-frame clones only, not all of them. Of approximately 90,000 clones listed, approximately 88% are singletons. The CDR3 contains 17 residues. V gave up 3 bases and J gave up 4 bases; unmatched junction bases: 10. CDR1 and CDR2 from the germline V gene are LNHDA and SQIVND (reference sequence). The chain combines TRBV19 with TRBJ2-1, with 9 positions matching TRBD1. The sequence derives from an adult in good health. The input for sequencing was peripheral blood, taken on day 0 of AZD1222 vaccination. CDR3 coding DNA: TGTGCCAGTAGTATGGGATCCGGGACAGGGCCTTACAATGAGCAGTTCTTC. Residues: CASSMGSGTGPYNEQFF. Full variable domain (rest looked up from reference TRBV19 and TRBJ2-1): DGGITQSPKYLFRKEGQNVTLSCEQNLNHDAMYWYRQDPGQGLRLIYYSQIVNDFQKGDIAEGYSVSREKKESFPLTVTSAQKNPTAFYLCASSMGSGTGPYNEQFFGPGTRLTVL.